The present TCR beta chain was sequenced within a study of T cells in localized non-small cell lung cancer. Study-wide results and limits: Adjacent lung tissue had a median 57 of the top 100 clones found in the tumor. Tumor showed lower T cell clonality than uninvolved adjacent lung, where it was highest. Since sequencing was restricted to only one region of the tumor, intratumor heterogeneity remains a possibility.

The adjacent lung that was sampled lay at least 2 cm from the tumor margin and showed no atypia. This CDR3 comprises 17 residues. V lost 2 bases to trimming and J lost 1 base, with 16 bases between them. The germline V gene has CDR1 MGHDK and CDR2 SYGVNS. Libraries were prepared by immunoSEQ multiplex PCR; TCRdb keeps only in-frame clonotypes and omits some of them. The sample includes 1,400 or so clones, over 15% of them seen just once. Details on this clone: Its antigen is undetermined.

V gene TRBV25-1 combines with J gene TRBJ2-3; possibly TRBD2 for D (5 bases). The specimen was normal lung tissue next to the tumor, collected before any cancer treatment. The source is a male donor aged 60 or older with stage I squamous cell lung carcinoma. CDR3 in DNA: TGTGCCAGCAGTGAAGGTTTCGCTGCGGGCCGCACAGATACGCAGTATTTT. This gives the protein CASSEGFAAGRTDTQYF.